The 20 T cell receptor beta chains presented below share a single source sample, sequenced in a study of molecular identifiers for immune sequencing clone quantification. TCRdb re-called the PCR reads through MiXCR, storing one row per CDR3 protein. The sample shows 400,000 to 600,000 distinct CDR3 sequences, about 26% of them seen only once. The sequenced sample was naive CD8+ T cells from blood, with Jurkat cell RNA spiked in. Regarding subset: FACS-sorted CD8+CD4-CCR7+CD45RA+ naive T cells. The receptor set was obtained from a human donor in good health. Some libraries in this study had Jurkat cell RNA spiked in.

This clonotype appeared a few times. This chain connects TRBV29-1 to TRBJ2-4; maybe TRBD2 (7 bases). V was pared by 6 bases and J by 4 bases, with 22 bases between. Germline CDR1 reads SQVTM; CDR2 reads ANQGSEA. The CDR3 consists of 16 residues. The CDR3 spells CSVAVQGSGGKNIQYF. CDR3 bases: TGCAGCGTCGCCGTACAGGGATCGGGGGGTAAAAACATTCAGTACTTC.

V is TRBV4-1 and J is TRBJ1-1; a possible D gene is TRBD1 (5 bases). The germline V gene has CDR1 MGHRA and CDR2 YSYEKL. The length of the CDR3 is 15 residues. The V end lost 3 bases, the J end lost 6 bases, and 17 bases lay between the germline ends. The CDR3 loop is CASSHTAGQAAEAFF. The CDR3 nucleotides are TGCGCCAGCAGCCACACAGCCGGACAAGCCGCTGAAGCTTTCTTT.

The V call is TRBV28, the J call TRBJ2-1; D gene ambiguous. Deletions cut 2 bases from V and 12 bases from J, with 8 bases between. The CDR3 length is 11 residues. CDR1 and CDR2 from the germline V gene are MDHEN and SYDVKM. The CDR3 nucleotides read TGTGCCAGCAGTTTAAGCCCTGGGCAGTTCTTC. Protein: CASSLSPGQFF.

This chain uses TRBV5-4 with TRBJ1-3; 7 positions agree with TRBD1. The CDR3 sequence is 15 residues long. Germline V CDR1 and CDR2: SGHNT, YYREEE (reference sequence). V lost 4 bases to trimming and J lost 4 bases; unmatched junction nucleotides: 8. CDR3 DNA sequence: TGTGCCAGCAGCCTCCGAGGGGGCGCAGGAAACACCATATATTTT. Protein sequence: CASSLRGGAGNTIYF.

This sequence joins TRBV28 and TRBJ2-2, with 7 positions matching TRBD1. V was clipped by 3 bases and J by 3 bases; unmatched bases: 31. Per the germline V gene, CDR1 is MDHEN and CDR2 is SYDVKM. The CDR3 runs to 24 residues. As DNA, the CDR3 is TGTGCCAGCAGTTTTACGAACCCATACTCCAACAGGGGCGCGAACAGCGTTGACACCGGGGAGCTGTTTTTT. Protein sequence: CASSFTNPYSNRGANSVDTGELFF.

The V gene is TRBV14, the J gene TRBJ2-5; the D gene is possibly TRBD1 (6 bases). With 4 bases removed from V and 9 bases from J, the gap between germline ends came to 18 bases. Germline V gene sequence: CDR1 SGHDN, CDR2 FVKESK. The CDR3 is 14 amino acids. As DNA, the CDR3 is TGTGCCAGCAGCCCGCTACAGGGTTGGAAGCCCCAGTACTTC. Translation: CASSPLQGWKPQYF.

This clonotype occurred many times. This chain uses TRBV28 with TRBJ2-3, with 7 bases lining up with TRBD1. Trimming took 3 bases from V and 3 from J; bases not matched to a gene: 6. CDR3 size: 15 residues. Germline lookup yields CDR1 MDHEN and CDR2 SYDVKM. This chain's CDR3 is CASSLPGTETDTQYF. DNA for the CDR3: TGTGCCAGCAGTTTGCCCGGGACAGAGACAGATACGCAGTATTTT.

This chain links TRBV7-9 with TRBJ2-1, with 8 bases fitting TRBD2. With 5 bases clipped from V and 9 bases from J, the junction kept 6 bases outside the gene matches. Germline CDR1 reads SEHNR; CDR2 reads FQNEAQ (reference sequence). The length of the CDR3 is 13 residues. In DNA form, the CDR3 reads TGTGCCAGCAGCCCGCCGGGGGGGTTTGAGCAGTTCTTC. This codes for CASSPPGGFEQFF.

This clonotype was counted only a few times. DNA for the CDR3: TGTGCCAGCAGTTTAGGAGGGTTTAGCCATGGCTACACCTTC. This encodes CASSLGGFSHGYTF. This sequence joins TRBV27 and TRBJ1-2; D unresolved. The germline gives CDR1 MNHEY, CDR2 SMNVEV (reference sequence). The CDR3 totals 14 residues. Between the trimmed V and J ends, which lost 2 bases and 6 bases, there was a span of 13 bases.

This clonotype was seen a few times. The chain couples TRBV21-1 to TRBJ2-7; the table's D call of TRBD1 was not tested on the DNA. TRBV21-1 is a pseudogene locus. The CDR3 has 12 residues. In nucleotides, the CDR3 is TGTGCCAAGGTCGACAGGACCTACGAGCAGTACTTC. Translation gives CAKVDRTYEQYF.

This clonotype was recorded a few times. V gene TRBV4-3 combines with J gene TRBJ2-2, with TRBD2 matching over 9 bases. V lost 4 bases, J lost 6 bases, and 18 bases stayed unmatched. The CDR3 sequence is 19 residues long. Germline values: CDR1 LGHNA, CDR2 YSLEER. In DNA, the CDR3 is TGCGCCAGCAGCCCGAGGGTAATCGGGCTAGCGGGAAGTTCCGGGGAGCTGTTTTTT. It is translated as CASSPRVIGLAGSSGELFF.

This clonotype was recorded many times. The chain employs TRBV7-9 and TRBJ2-3; D is perhaps TRBD2 (6 bases). Deletions cut 2 bases from V and 5 bases from J, with 11 bases between. This CDR3 spans 14 amino acids. Germline lookup yields CDR1 SEHNR and CDR2 FQNEAQ (reference sequence). The CDR3: CASSLFLGGDTQYF. In DNA, the CDR3 is TGTGCCAGCAGCTTATTCCTGGGAGGAGATACGCAGTATTTT.

This clonotype was detected many times. The chain uses TRBV7-2 and TRBJ2-3, with 13 bases matching TRBD2. CDR1 and CDR2 (germline): SGHTA, FQGNSA. This CDR3 spans 16 amino acids. V trimming: 5 bases; J trimming: 4 bases; junction bases outside the gene matches: 6. The CDR3 is CASSPRTSGSPDTQYF. The CDR3 DNA sequence: TGTGCCAGCAGCCCCCGGACTAGCGGGAGTCCAGATACGCAGTATTTT. Supplemented by reference TRBV7-2 and TRBJ2-3, the full variable domain reads GAGVSQSPSNKVTEKGKDVELRCDPISGHTALYWYRQSLGQGLEFLIYFQGNSAPDKSGLPSDRFSAERTGGSVSTLTIQRTQQEDSAVYLCASSPRTSGSPDTQYFGPGTRLTVL.

This clonotype was observed a handful of times. This chain connects TRBV19 to TRBJ2-7; weak D call: TRBD1 (6 bases). With 3 bases removed from V and 2 bases from J, the gap between germline ends came to 11 bases. CDR1 and CDR2 from the germline V gene are LNHDA and SQIVND (reference sequence). The CDR3 contains 14 residues. The CDR3 DNA sequence: TGTGCCAGTAGTATCGGGACACCTGCCTACGAGCAGTACTTC. It specifies CASSIGTPAYEQYF.

The J gene is TRBJ1-1, the V gene TRBV3-1, with D unclear. Germline V gene data show CDR1 as LGHDT and CDR2 as YNNKEL (reference sequence). This CDR3 is 13 amino acids long. Trimming pared 0 bases from V and 5 bases from J, leaving 7 bases between. CDR3 amino acids: CASSQDGPTEAFF. The DNA of the CDR3 is TGTGCCAGCAGCCAAGATGGGCCAACTGAAGCTTTCTTT.

This clonotype was found many times. The rearrangement uses TRBV2 and TRBJ2-7, with 10 positions matching TRBD1. The germline gives CDR1 SNHLY, CDR2 FYNNEI. The CDR3 is made up of 14 amino acids. The V and J ends lost 6 bases and 4 bases, in that order; junction bases with no gene match: 6. This chain's CDR3 is CASRSPGQGYEQYF. The DNA for the CDR3 is TGTGCCAGCAGGTCCCCGGGACAGGGGTACGAGCAGTACTTC.

The chain carries TRBV12-3 or TRBV12-4 and TRBJ2-7; weak D call: TRBD1 (5 bases). V shed 2 bases and J shed 3 bases, with 17 bases lying between them. The CDR3 runs to 16 residues. Here the CDR3 reads CASSLSGDSPDYEQYF. The CDR3 nucleotides are TGTGCCAGCAGTTTATCCGGAGACAGTCCGGACTACGAGCAGTACTTC.

This clonotype occurred many times. This CDR3 is CASSPFAQGLNYGYTF. CDR3 DNA: TGTGCCAGCAGCCCCTTCGCACAGGGGCTGAACTATGGCTACACCTTC. The chain uses TRBV28 and TRBJ1-2, with 7 bases matching TRBD1. The germline gives CDR1 MDHEN, CDR2 SYDVKM. J lost 2 bases, V lost 6 bases, and 12 bases had no gene match. The CDR3 is 16 residues long.

This clonotype was seen a few times. The chain combines TRBV2 with TRBJ2-1; 9 bases line up with TRBD2. V dropped 6 bases and J dropped 8; count of bases not matched to a gene: 11. The CDR3 has 15 residues. Germline V gene data show CDR1 as SNHLY and CDR2 as FYNNEI. CDR3 in DNA: TGTGCCAGCAGCCTCCCGAGGACTAGCGTGTATGAGCAGTTCTTC. Amino acids: CASSLPRTSVYEQFF.

In this sample, this clonotype turned up many times. The J gene is TRBJ1-5, the V gene TRBV28; D might be TRBD1 (5 bases). Trimming removed 9 bases at V and 11 bases at J, with 17 bases between. The CDR3 loop spans 12 amino acids. Per the germline V gene, CDR1 is MDHEN and CDR2 is SYDVKM. The chain's CDR3 is CASKGTPPAQHF. CDR3 nucleotides: TGTGCCAGTAAAGGGACCCCCCCGGCCCAGCATTTT.